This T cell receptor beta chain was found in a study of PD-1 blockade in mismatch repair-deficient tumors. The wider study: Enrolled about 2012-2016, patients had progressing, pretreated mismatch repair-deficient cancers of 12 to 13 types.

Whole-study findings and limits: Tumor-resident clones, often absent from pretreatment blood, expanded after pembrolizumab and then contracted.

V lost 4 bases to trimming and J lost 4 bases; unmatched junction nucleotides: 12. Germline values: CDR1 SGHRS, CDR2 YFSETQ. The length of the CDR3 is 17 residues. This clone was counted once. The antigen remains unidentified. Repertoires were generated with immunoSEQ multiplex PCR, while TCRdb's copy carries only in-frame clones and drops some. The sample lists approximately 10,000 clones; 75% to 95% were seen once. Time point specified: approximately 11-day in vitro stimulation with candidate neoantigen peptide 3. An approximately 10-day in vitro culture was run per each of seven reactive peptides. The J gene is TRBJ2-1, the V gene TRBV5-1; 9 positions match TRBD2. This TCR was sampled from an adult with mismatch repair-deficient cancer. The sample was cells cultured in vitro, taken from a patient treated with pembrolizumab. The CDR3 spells CASSARARREGYNEQFF. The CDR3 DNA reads TGCGCCAGCAGCGCCCGGGCTAGGCGGGAGGGATACAATGAGCAGTTCTTC.